This TCR beta chain emerged from a study of cytomegalovirus exposure and HLA in healthy donors. The CDR3 runs to 14 residues. Germline lookup yields CDR1 KGHSH and CDR2 LQKENI. Primers for the PCR totalled 60 Vbeta and 13 Jbeta. The table came from immunoSEQ multiplex PCR; TCRdb's copy has only in-frame clones and leaves some out. The table includes around 200,000 clones, about 79% detected once. The study's findings and limits: Among TCR beta chains, those listed as cytomegalovirus-associated numbered some 160. Specificity of a few CMV-associated chains for CMV antigens was verified in vitro.

On this clone itself: What it binds is not known. The junction departs from germline at one end; a sequencing error may be responsible.

Source material: PBMCs. The sequence was collected from a woman aged 45-65 years in good health and CMV-seronegative. The gene calls are TRBV18 and TRBJ2-7; 7 nucleotides line up with TRBD1. The CDR3, as DNA: TGTGCCAGCTCATCGAAACAGGGGTCCTTCGAGCAGTACTTC. Amino acid sequence: CASSSKQGSFEQYF.